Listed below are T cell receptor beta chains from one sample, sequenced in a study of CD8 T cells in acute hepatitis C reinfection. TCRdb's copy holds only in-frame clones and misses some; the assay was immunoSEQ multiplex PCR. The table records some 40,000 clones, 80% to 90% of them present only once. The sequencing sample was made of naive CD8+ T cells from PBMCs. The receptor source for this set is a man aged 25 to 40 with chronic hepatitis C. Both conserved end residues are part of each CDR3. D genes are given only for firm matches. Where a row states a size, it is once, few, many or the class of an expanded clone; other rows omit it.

DNA: TGTGCCAGCACATCGGCGTTGGGAGAGACCCAGTACTTC
CDR3: CASTSALGETQYF
J: TRBJ2-5
D: -
size: -
V: TRBV6-6

DNA: TGTGCCAGCGGGTTTCTAGCGTCCGGTGAGCAGTTCTTC
CDR3: CASGFLASGEQFF
J: TRBJ2-1
D: -
size: -
V: TRBV27

DNA: TGTGCCATCAGTGAGTCCTTCGTTGGCCCGAAGGGTATTCAGTACTTC
CDR3: CAISESFVGPKGIQYF
J: TRBJ2-4
D: -
size: -
V: TRBV10-3

DNA: TGTGCCAGTATGTGGACAGAAGTTTCTGGCTACACCTTC
CDR3: CASMWTEVSGYTF
J: TRBJ1-2
D: -
size: -
V: TRBV19

DNA: TGCGCCAGCAGCCAAGTAGGCCCGCCAGTTTCCTACGAGCAGTACTTC
CDR3: CASSQVGPPVSYEQYF
J: TRBJ2-7
D: -
size: -
V: TRBV4-1

DNA: TGTGCCAGCAGTGTTTGGGACAGGGTAAACACCGGGGAGCTGTTTTTT
CDR3: CASSVWDRVNTGELFF
J: TRBJ2-2
D: TRBD1
size: -
V: TRBV27

DNA: TGTGCCAGCTCACCACTGGGGGATTCCGAGCAGTACTTC
CDR3: CASSPLGDSEQYF
J: TRBJ2-7
D: -
size: -
V: TRBV18

DNA: TGTGCCAGCAGCCCTGACGGTGAAAAACTGTTTTTT
CDR3: CASSPDGEKLFF
J: TRBJ1-4
D: -
size: -
V: TRBV6-6

DNA: TGTGCCAGCAGCATCGTAAGCACAGATACGCAGTATTTT
CDR3: CASSIVSTDTQYF
J: TRBJ2-3
D: -
size: -
V: TRBV7-2

DNA: TGTGCCAGCAGCCAAGATGCCGGGAGAAAATCCGAGCAGTACTTC
CDR3: CASSQDAGRKSEQYF
J: TRBJ2-7
D: -
size: -
V: TRBV14

DNA: TGTGCCAGTAGTGGGGATGGCACAGTCCTAAATAGCAATCAGCCCCAGCATTTT
CDR3: CASSGDGTVLNSNQPQHF
J: TRBJ1-5
D: -
size: -
V: TRBV19

DNA: TGTGCCAGCAGTAGACAGGACGAGCAGTTCTTC
CDR3: CASSRQDEQFF
J: TRBJ2-1
D: -
size: -
V: TRBV13

DNA: TGTGCCAGCAGCCCAGTGAACACCGGGGAGCTGTTTTTT
CDR3: CASSPVNTGELFF
J: TRBJ2-2
D: -
size: -
V: TRBV5-8

DNA: TGTGCCAGCAGCGGCTCGGACGGCAGGGCCTACAATGAGCAGTTCTTC
CDR3: CASSGSDGRAYNEQFF
J: TRBJ2-1
D: -
size: few
V: TRBV9

DNA: TGCGCCAGCAGTGAGTATCGGGGGACGGAGACCCAGTACTTC
CDR3: CASSEYRGTETQYF
J: TRBJ2-5
D: -
size: once
V: TRBV10-2

DNA: TGTGCCAGCAGTTTACAGAGCAATCAGCCCCAGCATTTT
CDR3: CASSLQSNQPQHF
J: TRBJ1-5
D: -
size: -
V: TRBV27

DNA: TGTGCCAGCAGGATCTCCGGGGGCCCTGAAGCTTTCTTT
CDR3: CASRISGGPEAFF
J: TRBJ1-1
D: -
size: -
V: TRBV2

DNA: TGTGCCAGCAGCGTAGCCTCTAAAATGGCTGAGGCTGAAGCTTTCTTT
CDR3: CASSVASKMAEAEAFF
J: TRBJ1-1
D: -
size: few
V: TRBV9

DNA: TGTGCCACCAGGTTCGGACAGGGGGACAATCAGCCCCAGCATTTT
CDR3: CATRFGQGDNQPQHF
J: TRBJ1-5
D: TRBD1
size: -
V: TRBV2

DNA: TGTGCCAGCCGCGCGGGCTACGAGCAGTACTTC
CDR3: CASRAGYEQYF
J: TRBJ2-7
D: -
size: -
V: TRBV6-5

DNA: TGTGCCAGCAGCCTGGGGACAGAAGCTTTCTTT
CDR3: CASSLGTEAFF
J: TRBJ1-1
D: -
size: once
V: TRBV5-4

DNA: TGTGCCAGTAGTATTGGTTCGATTGAAGCTTTCTTT
CDR3: CASSIGSIEAFF
J: TRBJ1-1
D: -
size: -
V: TRBV19